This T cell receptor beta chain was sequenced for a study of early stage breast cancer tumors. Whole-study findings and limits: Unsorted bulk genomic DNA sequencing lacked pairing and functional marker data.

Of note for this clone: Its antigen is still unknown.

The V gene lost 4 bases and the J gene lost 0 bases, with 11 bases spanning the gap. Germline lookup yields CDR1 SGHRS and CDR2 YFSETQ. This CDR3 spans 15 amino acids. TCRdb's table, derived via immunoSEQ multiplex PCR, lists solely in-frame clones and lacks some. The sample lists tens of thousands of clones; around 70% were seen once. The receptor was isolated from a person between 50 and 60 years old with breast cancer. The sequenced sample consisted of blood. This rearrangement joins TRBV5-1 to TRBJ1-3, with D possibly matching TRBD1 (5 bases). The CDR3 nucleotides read TGCGCCAGCAGCCCCCAGGGTGACTCTGGAAACACCATATATTTT. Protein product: CASSPQGDSGNTIYF.